Each of the 18 T cell receptor beta chains below was sequenced from the same sample in a study of human T cells and chemical hapten exposure. TCRdb recomputed calls from the RACE reads with MiXCR, one row per CDR3 protein. Here the sample spans about 340,000 distinct CDR3 sequences, approximately 6.3% being singletons. Time point meaning: patch test 1, 2 weeks after DPC sensitization. Sample treatment: therapeutic diphenylcyclopropenone sensitization with weekly scalp DPC. The sample consisted of whole blood, taken in connection with sensitization to the hapten diphenylcyclopropenone (DPC). The source of these receptors is a woman aged 18-30 years with alopecia areata. Some clones in this sample may be carry-over from other donors' samples.

Ten or more counts support this clonotype. This chain links TRBV7-9 with TRBJ2-7; a weak D match, TRBD2 (5 bases). Germline-derived CDR1 and CDR2 are SEHNR and FQNEAQ (reference sequence). Trimming removed 1 base from V and 7 bases from J, with 17 bases in between. There are 15 residues in the CDR3. The CDR3 reads CASSLGPSPPREQYF. CDR3 bases: TGTGCCAGCAGCTTAGGCCCTAGCCCACCTCGAGAGCAGTACTTC.

The chain employs TRBV5-8 and TRBJ1-1; D is unclear. The CDR3 extends over 12 amino acids. V was cut by 4 bases and J by 6 bases, with 10 bases left in between. Germline CDR1 SGHTS, CDR2 YDEGEE. The CDR3 DNA follows: TGTGCCAGCAGCCGCTTGATCGCTGAAGCTTTCTTT. Protein: CASSRLIAEAFF.

J is TRBJ2-1 and V is TRBV7-2, with D unresolved. There are 12 residues in the CDR3. V shed 3 bases and J shed 7 bases, with 7 bases lying between them. CDR1 is SGHTA, CDR2 FQGNSA, per germline. The CDR3: CASSFRMNEQFF. CDR3 DNA sequence: TGTGCCAGCAGCTTCAGGATGAATGAGCAGTTCTTC.

This clonotype was recorded at least ten times. The V and J genes are TRBV20-1 and TRBJ2-1; TRBD2 matches at 8 bases. Per the germline V gene, CDR1 is DFQATT and CDR2 is SNEGSKA (reference sequence). The CDR3 is 14 residues long. V lost 1 base to trimming and J lost 8 bases; unmatched junction nucleotides: 7. The DNA of the CDR3 is TGCAGTGCTAGAGCGGGGGGGGCTTCTGATGAGCAGTTCTTC. Translated, it gives CSARAGGASDEQFF.

The chain joins TRBV4-3 to TRBJ1-2; TRBD1 might be the D (5 bases). Germline values: CDR1 LGHNA, CDR2 YSLEER. The CDR3 runs to 15 residues. The V and J ends lost 0 bases and 6 bases respectively, with 14 bases between them. The CDR3 region has the DNA TGCGCCAGCAGCCAAGATCGAGGGATAGGGGATGGCTACACCTTC. It codes for CASSQDRGIGDGYTF.

In this sample, this clonotype turned up many times. The chain is built from TRBV28 and TRBJ1-1; D is uncertain. V lost 1 base and J lost 4, with 16 bases in between. This CDR3 comprises 16 residues. CDR1 is MDHEN, CDR2 SYDVKM, per germline. The CDR3 is CASSLLVGRSGTEAFF. The CDR3 DNA follows: TGTGCCAGCAGTTTATTAGTAGGGAGGAGCGGCACTGAAGCTTTCTTT.

This clonotype has ten or more counts. This sequence joins TRBV28 and TRBJ2-7; 10 nucleotides match TRBD2. The CDR3 runs 13 residues. Trimming at V came to 8 bases and at J to 3 bases, leaving 4 bases not matched to a gene. CDR1 is MDHEN and CDR2 is SYDVKM in the germline V gene. The chain's CDR3 is CASVTSGIYEQYF. For the CDR3, the DNA is TGTGCCAGCGTAACTAGCGGGATCTACGAGCAGTACTTC.

This chain uses TRBV2 with TRBJ1-2, with D maybe TRBD1 (6 bases). CDR1 is SNHLY, CDR2 FYNNEI, per germline. This CDR3 is 13 amino acids long. The germline V and J ends were trimmed by 2 bases and 5 bases, with 9 bases remaining between them. The CDR3 bases are TGTGCCAGCAGTGAAAGACAGGTTTATGGCTACACCTTC. Amino acids: CASSERQVYGYTF.

The chain links TRBV3-1 to TRBJ2-3; 7 positions match TRBD1. Germline CDR1 reads LGHDT; CDR2 reads YNNKEL (reference sequence). The CDR3 totals 19 residues. Losses at the gene ends were 6 bases for V and 2 bases for J; bases not matched to a gene: 20. The CDR3 DNA is TGTGCCAGCAGTCAGAATCCCGGGACAGCTGCAGAATTCACAGATACGCAGTATTTT. As protein: CASSQNPGTAAEFTDTQYF.

This clonotype was seen many times. The chain recombines TRBV24-1 with TRBJ2-3, with 10 bases fitting TRBD2. V shed 7 bases and J 2 bases; nucleotides not matched to a gene: 8. The CDR3 is 16 amino acids. Germline CDR1 is KGHDR and CDR2 is SFDVKD. DNA for the CDR3: TGTGCCACCAGCGATGGGACTAGCGTCGACACAGATACGCAGTATTTT. Residues: CATSDGTSVDTDTQYF.

About this clonotype itself: One end of the junction fails to match germline, which may point to a read error. The CDR3 reads CANSLVGTSGGAKQFF. The CDR3 DNA is TGTGCCAACAGCTTAGTAGGGACTAGCGGGGGGGCCAAGCAGTTCTTC. This chain uses TRBV11-2 with TRBJ2-1; 16 bases fit TRBD2. This CDR3 contains 16 residues. Germline V gene lookup returns CDR1 SGHAT and CDR2 FQNNGV. Together with reference TRBV11-2 and TRBJ2-1, the CDR3 gives the full variable domain: EAGVAQSPRYKIIEKRQSVAFWCNPISGHATLYWYQQILGQGPKLLIQFQNNGVVDDSQLPKDRFSAERLKGVDSTLKIQPAKLEDSAVYLCANSLVGTSGGAKQFFGPGTRLTVL.

This clonotype was detected many times. The chain carries TRBV3-1 and TRBJ2-2; D is unresolved. The CDR3 is 13 amino acids. The V end lost 4 bases, the J end lost 5 bases, and 8 bases lay between the germline ends. The germline V gene has CDR1 LGHDT and CDR2 YNNKEL (reference sequence). CDR3 in amino acids: CASSLGPTGELFF. CDR3 nucleotide sequence: TGTGCCAGCAGCCTCGGACCAACCGGGGAGCTGTTTTTT.

A few counts support this clonotype. The chain uses TRBV6-6 and TRBJ1-6; 7 bases are a match to TRBD1. The CDR3 sequence is 17 residues long. V was clipped by 2 bases and J by 6 bases; unmatched bases: 10. The V gene's germline CDR1 is MNHNY and CDR2 SVGAGI (reference sequence). The CDR3 region is CASSYTGDSPVNSPLHF. The DNA for the CDR3 is TGTGCCAGCAGTTACACGGGGGACAGCCCAGTTAATTCACCCCTCCACTTT.

This chain links TRBV6-2 or TRBV6-3 with TRBJ2-1, with 15 positions matching TRBD2. Germline V lookup: CDR1 MNHEY, CDR2 SVGEGT. V was clipped by 7 bases and J by 12 bases; unmatched bases: 10. The CDR3 spans 15 residues. The CDR3 DNA sequence: TGTGCCAGCACCGACTCGGGACTAGCGGGGGGCTCGCAGTTCTTC. It encodes CASTDSGLAGGSQFF.

The rearrangement uses TRBV2 and TRBJ1-6; D is undetermined. CDR1 SNHLY and CDR2 FYNNEI come from the germline V gene. Trimming pared 10 bases from V and 4 bases from J, leaving 17 bases between. This CDR3 is 15 amino acids long. The CDR3 spells CATSEGYTYNSPLHF. The CDR3 bases are TGTGCCACTTCCGAGGGATACACTTATAATTCACCCCTCCACTTT.

There are a few counts of this clonotype. V and J are TRBV28 and TRBJ1-6, with 8 bases identical to TRBD1. The V segment lost 4 bases and the J segment 7 bases; nucleotides outside the gene matches: 3. The CDR3 covers 14 residues. Germline V lookup: CDR1 MDHEN, CDR2 SYDVKM. CDR3 sequence (DNA): TGTGCCAGCAGTTCAGGGGGCTCAAATTCACCCCTCCACTTT. It is translated as CASSSGGSNSPLHF.

This clonotype appeared a few times. The chain employs TRBV4-3 and TRBJ2-3; a weak D match, TRBD1 (7 bases). CDR1 LGHNA and CDR2 YSLEER come from the germline V gene. The CDR3 runs to 17 residues. The ends were cut back, 0 bases at V and 1 base at J, with 14 bases in the middle. The CDR3, as DNA: TGCGCCAGCAGCCAAGAATTAGGAGGGGGCGGCACAGATACGCAGTATTTT. Its translation is CASSQELGGGGTDTQYF.

This clonotype was picked up many times. V usage is TRBV27 and J usage is TRBJ2-1; the D is unclear. The CDR3 extends over 13 amino acids. From germline, CDR1 is MNHEY and CDR2 SMNVEV (reference sequence). Trimming removed 7 bases from V and 8 bases from J, with 15 bases in between. Here the CDR3 reads CASTSWGVDEQFF. The CDR3 coding sequence is TGTGCCAGCACCTCCTGGGGTGTTGATGAGCAGTTCTTC.